Below are 25 T cell receptor beta chains sequenced from a single sample in a study of blood T cell repertoires in COVID-19. Clones were read by immunoSEQ multiplex PCR, and TCRdb kept only the in-frame ones, dropping some. The table records about 86,000 clones, around 87% of them present only once. Sample: peripheral blood. The receptors were gathered from a human donor in a cohort sampled during active COVID-19.

V gene TRBV5-8 combines with J gene TRBJ2-5; 9 nucleotides agree with TRBD2. The germline V gene encodes CDR1 SGHTS and CDR2 YDEGEE. V lost 0 bases, J lost 5 bases, and 11 bases stayed unmatched. The CDR3 runs to 17 residues. Here the CDR3 reads CASSLGRGSGRTETQYF. In DNA, the CDR3 is TGTGCCAGCAGCTTGGGACGGGGTAGCGGGAGAACGGAGACCCAGTACTTC. Full variable domain (missing parts from reference TRBV5-8 and TRBJ2-5): EAGVTQSPTHLIKTRGQQATLRCSPISGHTSVYWYQQALGLGLQFLLWYDEGEERNRGNFPPRFSGRQFPNYSSELNVNALELEDSALYLCASSLGRGSGRTETQYFGPGTRLLVL.

This clone was observed once. The rearrangement joins TRBV28 to TRBJ2-7, with D maybe TRBD1 (6 bases). Trimming pared 3 bases from V and 7 bases from J, leaving 19 bases between. The germline gives CDR1 MDHEN, CDR2 SYDVKM. The CDR3 sequence is 15 residues long. CDR3 sequence: CASSFGGGRPKEQYF. DNA for the CDR3: TGTGCCAGCAGTTTTGGTGGGGGCCGCCCTAAAGAGCAGTACTTC. The full variable domain, in which reference TRBV28 and TRBJ2-7 provide the parts outside the CDR3, is DVKVTQSSRYLVKRTGEKVFLECVQDMDHENMFWYRQDPGLGLRLIYFSYDVKMKEKGDIPEGYSVSREKKERFSLILESASTNQTSMYLCASSFGGGRPKEQYFGPGTRLTVT.

V is TRBV4-1 and J is TRBJ1-2; D remains unclear. The V gene lost 6 bases and the J gene lost 4 bases, with 18 bases spanning the gap. This CDR3 contains 15 residues. CDR1 and CDR2 (germline): MGHRA, YSYEKL. The CDR3 here is CASRGGVLGLYGYTF. The CDR3 DNA is TGCGCCAGCAGAGGCGGGGTCCTCGGCCTCTATGGCTACACCTTC.

In DNA, the CDR3 is TGTGCCAGCAGTGTCCCAGGGGGTGCCCAGCATTTT. This sequence encodes CASSVPGGAQHF. The rearrangement links TRBV28 to TRBJ1-5; the match to TRBD1 covers 7 bases. The germline V gene encodes CDR1 MDHEN and CDR2 SYDVKM. V lost 5 bases, J lost 11 bases, and 6 bases stayed unmatched. The CDR3 covers 12 residues.

The chain employs TRBV28 and TRBJ2-1; D possibly corresponds to TRBD2 (6 bases). The CDR3 totals 16 residues. Trimming took off 5 bases at V and 7 bases at J, with 21 bases between the two ends. Germline CDR1 MDHEN, CDR2 SYDVKM. The CDR3 loop reads CASSAPSGLLENEQFF. The CDR3 bases are TGTGCCAGCAGTGCACCATCGGGACTCCTCGAGAATGAGCAGTTCTTC.

V gene TRBV7-3 combines with J gene TRBJ2-1; TRBD2 is a possible D gene (5 bases). CDR1 and CDR2 (germline): SGHTA, FQGTGA. This CDR3 region has 15 residues. The V gene lost 1 base and the J gene lost 1 base, with 8 bases spanning the gap. The CDR3 DNA reads TGTGCCAGCAGCTTAATGAGCGGTTCCTACAATGAGCAGTTCTTC. It is translated as CASSLMSGSYNEQFF. Looking up the rest from reference TRBV7-3 and TRBJ2-1 gives the full variable domain: GAGVSQTPSNKVTEKGKYVELRCDPISGHTALYWYRQSLGQGPEFLIYFQGTGAADDSGLPNDRFFAVRPEGSVSTLKIQRTERGDSAVYLCASSLMSGSYNEQFFGPGTRLTVL.

The chain links TRBV29-1 to TRBJ2-7, with 13 bases lining up with TRBD2. The ends lost 6 bases at V and 2 bases at J; junction bases unmatched: 1. The CDR3 loop spans 13 amino acids. From germline, CDR1 is SQVTM and CDR2 ANQGSEA. This CDR3 is CSVGTSGTYEQYF. The DNA of the CDR3 is TGCAGCGTGGGGACTAGCGGGACCTACGAGCAGTACTTC.

V gene TRBV6-5 combines with J gene TRBJ2-1; 7 bases line up with TRBD1. The CDR3 is 13 residues long. After removal of 6 bases from V and 4 bases from J, the junction contained 3 bases not matched to a gene. Germline assignment: CDR1 MNHEY and CDR2 SVGAGI. The CDR3 region is CASRRTGYNEQFF. CDR3 DNA: TGTGCCAGCAGGCGGACAGGATACAATGAGCAGTTCTTC.

This clone was recorded a few times. The gene calls are TRBV2 and TRBJ2-5, with 7 bases matching TRBD2. Germline lookup yields CDR1 SNHLY and CDR2 FYNNEI. V was pared by 7 bases and J by 5 bases, with 13 bases of the junction left unmatched. CDR3 size: 15 residues. The CDR3 region is CASTLQVGRTETQYF. The CDR3 nucleotides read TGTGCCAGCACCCTCCAGGTCGGGAGGACGGAGACCCAGTACTTC.

The chain has TRBV5-1 and TRBJ2-3; 10 bases align to TRBD2. The CDR3 consists of 16 residues. Per the germline V gene, CDR1 is SGHRS and CDR2 is YFSETQ. The V and J ends lost 4 bases and 5 bases, in that order; junction bases with no gene match: 10. The CDR3 sequence: CASSLFLAGAGDTQYF. The CDR3 DNA follows: TGCGCCAGCAGCCTCTTCCTAGCGGGAGCGGGAGATACGCAGTATTTT.

This chain connects TRBV6-5 to TRBJ1-2, with TRBD1 matching 7 bases. The CDR3 runs 14 residues. After removal of 5 bases from V and 0 bases from J, the junction contained 3 bases not matched to a gene. The germline V gene encodes CDR1 MNHEY and CDR2 SVGAGI. The CDR3 spells CASSPGTANYGYTF. CDR3 coding DNA: TGTGCCAGCAGTCCCGGGACAGCTAACTATGGCTACACCTTC.

The V and J genes are TRBV3-1 (or the pseudogene TRBV3-2) and TRBJ2-2, with 9 bases lining up with TRBD1. The CDR3 has 16 residues. Germline CDR1 LGHDT, CDR2 YNNKEL (reference sequence). Trimming took 1 base from V and 5 from J; bases not matched to a gene: 5. CDR3 nucleotides: TGTGCCAGCAGCCAAGCCGGGACAGGGATAACCGGGGAGCTGTTTTTT. Translated, it gives CASSQAGTGITGELFF.

Only one count was recorded for this clone. The genes are TRBV7-8 and TRBJ1-2, with D tentatively TRBD1 (6 bases). The CDR3 is 16 residues long. Germline V gives CDR1 SGHVS, CDR2 FQNEAQ. V dropped 1 base and J dropped 0 bases, with 12 bases sitting between them. Here the CDR3 reads CASSLVQGPANYGYTF. The CDR3 DNA reads as TGTGCCAGCAGCTTAGTTCAGGGGCCAGCTAACTATGGCTACACCTTC.

The chain combines TRBV2 with TRBJ2-5; 10 nucleotides agree with TRBD2. The junction had 9 bases not matched to a gene; V was cut back by 6 bases and J by 5 bases. Per the germline V gene, CDR1 is SNHLY and CDR2 is FYNNEI. The CDR3 totals 15 residues. This CDR3 reads CASSARTSGGETQYF. CDR3 coding DNA: TGTGCCAGCAGCGCTCGGACTAGCGGAGGGGAGACCCAGTACTTC.

The chain uses TRBV18 and TRBJ1-1, with 8 nucleotides matching TRBD1. There are 15 residues in the CDR3. V lost 3 bases, J lost 1 base, and 4 bases stayed unmatched. Germline CDR1 reads KGHSH; CDR2 reads LQKENI. The CDR3 spells CASSPSDRGNTEAFF. The CDR3 coding sequence is TGTGCCAGCTCACCCTCCGACAGGGGGAACACTGAAGCTTTCTTT.

The chain uses TRBV5-3 and TRBJ2-1, with D possibly being TRBD2 (5 bases). TRBV5-3 is given ORF status, its function remaining uncertain. This CDR3 is built from 15 residues. V lost 4 bases and J lost 8, with 19 bases in between. CDR3: CARSRDPPLGDEQFF. The CDR3 DNA sequence: TGTGCCAGAAGCCGAGACCCGCCGCTGGGAGATGAGCAGTTCTTC.

Only a few counts were recorded for this clone. The chain employs TRBV6-4 and TRBJ1-5; D ambiguous. The CDR3 spans 13 residues. Germline V gene sequence: CDR1 MRHNA, CDR2 SNTAGT. Deletions cut 4 bases from V and 6 bases from J, with 10 bases between. CDR3 loop: CASSAVRGQPQHF. CDR3 nucleotides: TGTGCCAGCAGTGCCGTAAGAGGTCAGCCCCAGCATTTT.

A few counts support this clone. J is TRBJ2-7 and V is TRBV4-1; maybe TRBD2 (6 bases). The CDR3 extends over 14 amino acids. Germline CDR1 and CDR2: MGHRA and YSYEKL. V lost 3 bases to trimming and J lost 0 bases, with 9 bases between them. CDR3 region: CASSHRDSSYEQYF. In DNA form, the CDR3 reads TGCGCCAGCAGCCATCGGGACTCCTCCTACGAGCAGTACTTC.

This chain connects TRBV20-1 to TRBJ2-7; 8 nucleotides align to TRBD2. Germline V gene data show CDR1 as DFQATT and CDR2 as SNEGSKA (reference sequence). Losses at the gene ends were 3 bases for V and 5 bases for J; bases not matched to a gene: 9. This CDR3 is built from 14 residues. The CDR3: CSASGRGDRDEQYF. DNA of the CDR3: TGCAGTGCTAGTGGGCGGGGGGATAGGGACGAGCAGTACTTC.

J is TRBJ2-7 and V is TRBV5-1; D unclear. The CDR3 spans 13 residues. Germline V gene lookup returns CDR1 SGHRS and CDR2 YFSETQ. Deletions cut 4 bases from V and 5 bases from J, with 13 bases between. CDR3 loop: CASSPNPPHEQYF. The CDR3 DNA reads TGCGCCAGCAGCCCTAACCCCCCCCACGAGCAGTACTTC.

This chain links TRBV27 with TRBJ2-5, with 10 nucleotides matching TRBD1. Germline assignment: CDR1 MNHEY and CDR2 SMNVEV (reference sequence). V dropped 2 bases and J dropped 2; count of bases not matched to a gene: 14. The CDR3 covers 19 residues. The CDR3 nucleotides are TGTGCCAGCAGTTTAAGCGGACCGGGACAGGGGATGGGACAAGAGACCCAGTACTTC. This gives the protein CASSLSGPGQGMGQETQYF.

The rearrangement joins TRBV6-5 to TRBJ2-7; 9 bases fit TRBD2. Germline CDR1 and CDR2: MNHEY and SVGAGI. The CDR3 runs 15 residues. V lost 7 bases to trimming and J lost 0 bases; unmatched junction nucleotides: 7. CDR3 DNA: TGTGCCAGCACGATGCGGGAGGGACCCTCCTACGAGCAGTACTTC. As protein: CASTMREGPSYEQYF.

The gene calls are TRBV18 and TRBJ2-1; TRBD2 agrees at 16 bases. Germline CDR1 is KGHSH and CDR2 is LQKENI. The V segment lost 0 bases and the J segment 4 bases; nucleotides outside the gene matches: 0. CDR3 length: 17 amino acids. The CDR3 loop reads CASSPPGLAGGYNEQFF. CDR3 nucleotides: TGTGCCAGCTCACCACCGGGACTAGCGGGAGGGTACAATGAGCAGTTCTTC.

The chain carries TRBV3-1 (or the pseudogene TRBV3-2) and TRBJ2-7; TRBD2 agrees at 16 bases. The trim removed 8 bases at V and 4 bases at J, leaving 14 bases unmatched. The CDR3 length is 18 residues. From germline, CDR1 is LGHDT and CDR2 YNNKEL (reference sequence). CDR3 DNA: TGTGCCAGCCCCGCCTCCGGGACTAGCGGGAGGGCCACATACGAGCAGTACTTC. Encoded protein: CASPASGTSGRATYEQYF.

This chain uses TRBV19 with TRBJ2-1, with 8 bases identical to TRBD2. The CDR3 covers 15 residues. The germline gives CDR1 LNHDA, CDR2 SQIVND (reference sequence). V lost 6 bases to trimming and J lost 0 bases; unmatched junction nucleotides: 4. CDR3 in amino acids: CASSSSGSSYNEQFF. The DNA for the CDR3 is TGTGCCAGTAGCTCCAGCGGGAGCTCCTACAATGAGCAGTTCTTC.